The sequence of this TCR beta chain was determined in a study of blood T cell repertoires in COVID-19. Repertoires were generated with immunoSEQ multiplex PCR, while TCRdb's copy carries only in-frame clones and drops some. The sample consists of some 90,000 clones, roughly 78% of them appearing once. Sequencing input: peripheral blood. The receptor was derived from a woman in her seventies with acute or convalescent COVID-19.

CDR3 sequence (DNA): TGTGCCAGCAGTGGGACATGGTTTGGACAGCCCCAGCATTTT. This encodes CASSGTWFGQPQHF. The V and J genes are TRBV2 and TRBJ1-5; D possibly corresponds to TRBD1 (5 bases). This CDR3 is 14 amino acids long. The germline V gene has CDR1 SNHLY and CDR2 FYNNEI. V gave up 4 bases and J gave up 7 bases, with 14 bases separating them. Combining the CDR3 with reference TRBV2 and TRBJ1-5 gives the whole variable domain EPEVTQTPSHQVTQMGQEVILRCVPISNHLYFYWYRQILGQKVEFLVSFYNNEISEKSEIFDDQFSVERPDGSNFTLKIRSTKLEDSAMYFCASSGTWFGQPQHFGDGTRLSIL.